This TCR beta chain was sequenced for a study of early T cells in non-severe SARS-CoV-2 infection. For the study at large: Sequencing of bulk RNA from unsorted whole blood was done, without chain pairing.

Notes on this clonotype: Its antigen is unidentified.

Between the trimmed V and J ends, which lost 2 bases and 5 bases, there was a span of 19 bases. The CDR3 sequence is 16 residues long. Germline-derived CDR1 and CDR2 are SGHRS and YFSETQ. Individual cDNA molecules were tagged with unique molecular identifiers. TCRdb reprocessed the 5' RACE reads via MiXCR and lists one record per CDR3 protein. The sample yields roughly 81,000 distinct CDR3 sequences, about 6% seen once. Study-wide results and caveats: Lookups in VDJdb leaned toward anti-spike CD8 responses and missed private and CD4 specificities.

Sequencing was done on a sample of whole blood. The origin of this receptor is an adult who was a healthcare worker with PCR-confirmed SARS-CoV-2 infection or an uninfected control (not recorded which). The V gene is TRBV5-1, the J gene TRBJ2-5, with D tentatively TRBD1 or TRBD2 (5 bases each). The CDR3 loop reads CASSFASQGPGETQYF. The CDR3 DNA follows: TGCGCCAGCAGCTTCGCTAGCCAGGGTCCCGGGGAGACCCAGTACTTC.